Detailed here is one T cell receptor beta chain. Its antigen is still unknown. This CDR3 has 13 residues. With 3 bases removed from V and 2 bases from J, the gap between germline ends came to 6 bases. From germline, CDR1 is KGHSH and CDR2 LQKENI. Method: immunoSEQ multiplex PCR; TCRdb's copy keeps in-frame clones and lacks some. The table lists around 100,000 clones, about four fifths of them singletons. The sample belongs to a study of T cell responses to AZD1222 COVID-19 vaccine. Across the whole study: Second doses at about 4 or about 12 weeks were pooled.

Overall study results and limits: Clonal diversity may have been underestimated, and the donors were mostly white British, with more females than males.

The source material was peripheral blood, sampled on day 0 of AZD1222 vaccination. V is TRBV18 and J is TRBJ2-3; D ambiguous. This TCR came from an adult in good health. In nucleotides, the CDR3 is TGTGCCAGCTCACCGGGTATCACAGATACGCAGTATTTT. It is translated as CASSPGITDTQYF.